This T cell receptor (beta chain) was identified in a study of OX40 agonist ivuxolimab in advanced cancers. For the study in its entirety: The costimulatory receptor OX40 (CD134) was targeted by ivuxolimab, a fully human IgG2 agonistic monoclonal antibody. Patients were allowed to have had prior anti-PD-1, anti-PD-L1 or anti-CTLA-4 therapy, and about 40% of the dose-escalation patients had been treated with checkpoint inhibitors. Intravenous ivuxolimab was administered to patients every 2 weeks at six dose levels: 0.01, 0.1, 0.3, 1.5, 3 and 10 mg/kg. The dose-escalation cohort was about 87% male with a mean age of about 60 years, ranging from about 20 to 85. The purpose of peripheral TCRbeta sequencing was to test whether ivuxolimab changed TCR sequence diversity and led to clonal T-cell expansion. Partial responses were achieved by three dose-escalation patients, of whom one had hepatocellular carcinoma and two had cutaneous melanoma. Of the 50 to 55 dose-escalation patients, hepatocellular carcinoma was present in roughly 19, melanoma in roughly 15, renal cell carcinoma in 9 and head and neck cancer in 9. The monotherapy dose-escalation portion (N of about 49 patients) of the phase I ivuxolimab trial is reported in the paper. Overall study results and their limits: On average, CD8+ T cells showed more expanded clones than CD4+ T cells after ivuxolimab. Low levels of normalized T-cell clonal expansion were also seen in some patients who did not respond. In partial responders in the 0.1-3.0 mg/kg groups, normalized peripheral clonal expansion was found to be among the lowest, especially among CD8+ T cells. At doses of 0.1 to 3.0 mg/kg, clonal expansion of both CD4+ and CD8+ T cells in blood was seen between baseline and week 6. The antigen specificity of the peripheral T cells that underwent clonal expansion was not determined.

To sequence the TCRbeta CDR3 region, genomic DNA was isolated from the sorted cells. TCRbeta CDR3 regions were sequenced using the immunoSEQ Assay. TCRdb took this table from immuneACCESS and kept in-frame rearrangements with V and J called. Such tables lack part of the clones; where checked against another copy, unresolved V genes explain under half of the gap, and the rest is unexplained. Counted in this sample were 77,000 or so clones; around 80% of them appeared once. The ten top clones hold approximately 5% of the sample. Deletion took 2 bases off V and 8 bases off J, with a span of 18 bases between the germline ends. From the germline V gene, CDR1 is MNHNS and CDR2 is SASEGT. Including cysteine and phenylalanine, the CDR3 has 15 amino acids. Here the CDR3 DNA is all that survives: 45 bases in frame from base 1. Details on this clone: This clone's antigen is unknown. Qualities for individual bases were not recorded, and no much larger clone is one base off. Other DNA sequences in the sample encode the same CDR3.

The trial excluded patients who had a history of autoimmune disease or were on systemic immunosuppression. In every dose cohort, peripheral blood was drawn for TCR sequencing at baseline, cycle 4 day 1, and cycle 7 day 1. The samples were taken from a phase I, first-in-human, multicenter, open-label dose-escalation trial of ivuxolimab. The trial enrolled adults with locally advanced or metastatic head and neck squamous cell, hepatocellular, melanoma or renal cell carcinoma. Before TCR sequencing, CD4+ and CD8+ T cells were separately sorted from peripheral blood. This clonotype was sampled from an adult with an advanced solid tumor such as melanoma, head and neck, liver or kidney cancer. Recombination joined TRBV6-1 with TRBJ1-2, and TRBD1 may be the D gene, going by 5 matching bases. Sequenced here: CD4+ or CD8+ T cells sorted from blood, sampled in a trial of the OX40 agonist ivuxolimab. CDR3 reads: CASSEMAGRRQGYTF. The nucleotide sequence reads TGTGCCAGCAGTGAAATGGCAGGGAGGCGTCAGGGCTACACCTTC.